Sequencing of this TCR beta chain was carried out in a study of T-cell reconstitution after alpha-beta-depleted transplantation in children (dated by TCRdb to between 2015 and 2016). Background for the entire study: Using TCR repertoire profiling, the study quantitatively followed how T-cell immune reconstitution unfolded in children after TCRalphabeta/CD19-depleted allogeneic hematopoietic cell transplantation.

This clonotype was seen many times. Its antigen is still unknown. Base-call qualities are not available, and no considerably larger clone is one nucleotide away. The protocol used for the library was PCR. TCRdb shows the sequencer as Illumina HiSeq 2500. To normalize quantification of the TCRbeta repertoire, the TCR libraries were built with molecular barcoding that relied on unique molecular identifiers. In TCRdb, the public reads were trimmed at Q25 with fastp and aligned with MiXCR, with productive beta chains retained. Here each entry gathers all rows of one CDR3 protein and keeps the most common genes and DNA. Counted in this sample were roughly 340,000 distinct CDR3 sequences; around 16% of them appeared once. The biggest ten clones account for around 41% of the sample. This specimen's treatment or condition label, per the study, means: allogeneic hematopoietic cell transplantation with graft depleted of TCRalphabeta T cells and CD19 B cells. The children who served as transplant recipients had been given grafts of TCRalphabeta/CD19-depleted allogeneic hematopoietic cells.

V lost 1 base and J lost 5 bases; the stretch between them is 11 bases long. The cysteine opens and the phenylalanine closes a CDR3 of 14 amino acids. Only the CDR3 region is kept as DNA, spanning 42 bases read in frame from base 1. Beyond this particular receptor, the publication reports: In some patients, the high TCRbeta diversity seen at day 60 was put down to recipient T cells and intrathymic progenitors that had survived conditioning. The frequencies of hyperexpanded clones fell over the following months, and after one year, T-cell counts and TCRbeta diversity were mostly attributed to newly produced T cells. The apparently early alphabetaT-cell count recovery about two months after transplant was reportedly dependent on only several hundred rapidly expanded clones derived from non-depleted graft cells.

This chain is built from TRBV12-3 or TRBV12-4 and TRBJ2-5; tentative D gene TRBD2, with 6 bases matching. The starting material was PBMCs, mostly from graft donor cells, obtained 360 days after TCRalphabeta/CD19-depleted stem cell transplant. The clonotype was recovered from a male patient aged 2 to 10 who had a stem cell transplant for acute lymphoblastic leukemia, so the T cells may come from the graft donor. The nucleotide sequence is given as TGTGCCAGCAGTTTAGGTCAGCGGGTGGAGACCCAGTACTTC. Protein translation: CASSLGQRVETQYF.